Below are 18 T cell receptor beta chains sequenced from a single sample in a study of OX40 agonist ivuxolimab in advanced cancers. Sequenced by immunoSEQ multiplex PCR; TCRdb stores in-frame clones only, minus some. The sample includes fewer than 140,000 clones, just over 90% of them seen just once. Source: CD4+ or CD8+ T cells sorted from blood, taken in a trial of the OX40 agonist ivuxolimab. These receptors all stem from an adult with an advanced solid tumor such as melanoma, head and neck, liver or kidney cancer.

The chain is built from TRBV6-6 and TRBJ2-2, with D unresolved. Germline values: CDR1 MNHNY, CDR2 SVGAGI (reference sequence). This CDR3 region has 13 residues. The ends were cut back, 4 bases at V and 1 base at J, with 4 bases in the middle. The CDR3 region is CASSFRNTGELFF. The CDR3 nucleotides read TGTGCCAGCAGTTTCAGGAACACCGGGGAGCTGTTTTTT.

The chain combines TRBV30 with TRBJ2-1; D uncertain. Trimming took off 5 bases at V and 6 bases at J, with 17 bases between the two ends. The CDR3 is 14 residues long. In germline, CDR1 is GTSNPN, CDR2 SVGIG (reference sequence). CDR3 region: CAWGRTNALNEQFF. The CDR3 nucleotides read TGTGCCTGGGGGCGAACCAATGCCCTCAATGAGCAGTTCTTC.

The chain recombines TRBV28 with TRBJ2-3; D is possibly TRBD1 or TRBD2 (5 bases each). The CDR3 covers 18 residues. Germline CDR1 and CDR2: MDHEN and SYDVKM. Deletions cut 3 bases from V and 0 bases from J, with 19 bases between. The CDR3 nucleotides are TGTGCCAGCAGTTTCTGGGGCCTCGGGGCCCTGAGCACAGATACGCAGTATTTT. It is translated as CASSFWGLGALSTDTQYF.

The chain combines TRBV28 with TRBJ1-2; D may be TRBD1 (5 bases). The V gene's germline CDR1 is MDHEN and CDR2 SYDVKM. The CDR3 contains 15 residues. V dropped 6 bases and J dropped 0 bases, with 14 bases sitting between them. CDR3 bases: TGTGCCAGCAGCCCGCCGGGGCTAGCTAACTATGGCTACACCTTC. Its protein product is CASSPPGLANYGYTF.

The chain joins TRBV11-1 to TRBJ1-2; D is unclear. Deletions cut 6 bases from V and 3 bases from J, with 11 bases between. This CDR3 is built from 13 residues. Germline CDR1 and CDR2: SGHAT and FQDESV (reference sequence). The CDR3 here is CASRFQADYGYTF. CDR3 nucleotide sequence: TGTGCCAGCAGATTTCAGGCCGACTATGGCTACACCTTC.

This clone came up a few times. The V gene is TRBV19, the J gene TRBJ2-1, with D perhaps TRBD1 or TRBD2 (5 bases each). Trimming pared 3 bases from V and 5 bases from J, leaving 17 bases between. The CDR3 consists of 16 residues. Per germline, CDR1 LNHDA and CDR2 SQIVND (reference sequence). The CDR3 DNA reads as TGTGCCAGTAGTATCTTCCCCAGTAGAGGGGACAATGAGCAGTTCTTC. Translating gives CASSIFPSRGDNEQFF. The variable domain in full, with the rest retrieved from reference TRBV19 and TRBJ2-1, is DGGITQSPKYLFRKEGQNVTLSCEQNLNHDAMYWYRQDPGQGLRLIYYSQIVNDFQKGDIAEGYSVSREKKESFPLTVTSAQKNPTAFYLCASSIFPSRGDNEQFFGPGTRLTVL.

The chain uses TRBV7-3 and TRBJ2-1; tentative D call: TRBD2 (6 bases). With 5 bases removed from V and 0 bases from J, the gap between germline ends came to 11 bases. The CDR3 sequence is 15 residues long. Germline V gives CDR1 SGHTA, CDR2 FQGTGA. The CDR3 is CASSAGSSSYNEQFF. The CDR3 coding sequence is TGTGCCAGCAGCGCGGGGTCTAGCTCCTACAATGAGCAGTTCTTC.

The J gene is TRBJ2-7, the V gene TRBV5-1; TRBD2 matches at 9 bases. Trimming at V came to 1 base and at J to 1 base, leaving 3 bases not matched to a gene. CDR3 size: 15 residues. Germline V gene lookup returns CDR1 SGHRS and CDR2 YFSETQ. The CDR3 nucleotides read TGCGCCAGCAGCTTGTTCACTAGCGGGTCCTACGAGCAGTACTTC. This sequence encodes CASSLFTSGSYEQYF. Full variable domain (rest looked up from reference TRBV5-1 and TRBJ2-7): KAGVTQTPRYLIKTRGQQVTLSCSPISGHRSVSWYQQTPGQGLQFLFEYFSETQRNKGNFPGRFSGRQFSNSRSEMNVSTLELGDSALYLCASSLFTSGSYEQYFGPGTRLTVT.

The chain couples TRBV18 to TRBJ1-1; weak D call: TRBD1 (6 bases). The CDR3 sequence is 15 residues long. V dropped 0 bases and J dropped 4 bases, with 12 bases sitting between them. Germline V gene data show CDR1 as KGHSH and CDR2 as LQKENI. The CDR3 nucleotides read TGTGCCAGCTCACCACCGGGCACAGGGAGCACTGAAGCTTTCTTT. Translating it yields CASSPPGTGSTEAFF.

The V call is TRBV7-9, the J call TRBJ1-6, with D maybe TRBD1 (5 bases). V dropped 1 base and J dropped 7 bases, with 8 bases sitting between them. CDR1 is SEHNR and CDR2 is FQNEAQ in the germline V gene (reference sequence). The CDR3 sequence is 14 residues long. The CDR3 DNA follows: TGTGCCAGCAGCTTAGGGGACCCCAATTCACCCCTCCACTTT. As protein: CASSLGDPNSPLHF.

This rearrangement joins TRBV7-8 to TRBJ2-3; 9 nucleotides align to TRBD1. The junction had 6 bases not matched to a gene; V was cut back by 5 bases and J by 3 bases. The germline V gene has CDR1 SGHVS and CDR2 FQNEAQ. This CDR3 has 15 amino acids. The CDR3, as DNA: TGTGCCAGCAGCAAAGGACAGGGGTGGACAGATACGCAGTATTTT. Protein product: CASSKGQGWTDTQYF.

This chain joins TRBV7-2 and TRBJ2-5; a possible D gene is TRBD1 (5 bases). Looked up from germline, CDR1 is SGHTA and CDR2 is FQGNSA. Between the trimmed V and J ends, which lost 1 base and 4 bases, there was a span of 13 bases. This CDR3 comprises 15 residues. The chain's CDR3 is CASSLVAGSVETQYF. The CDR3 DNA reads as TGTGCCAGCAGCTTAGTGGCAGGGTCGGTAGAGACCCAGTACTTC.

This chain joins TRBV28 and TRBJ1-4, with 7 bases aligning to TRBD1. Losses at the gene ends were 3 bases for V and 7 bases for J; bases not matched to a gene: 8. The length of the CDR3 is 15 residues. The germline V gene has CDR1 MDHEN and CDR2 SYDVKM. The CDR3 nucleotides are TGTGCCAGCAGTTTGCTGGGGACAGCGTTTGAAAAACTGTTTTTT. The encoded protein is CASSLLGTAFEKLFF.

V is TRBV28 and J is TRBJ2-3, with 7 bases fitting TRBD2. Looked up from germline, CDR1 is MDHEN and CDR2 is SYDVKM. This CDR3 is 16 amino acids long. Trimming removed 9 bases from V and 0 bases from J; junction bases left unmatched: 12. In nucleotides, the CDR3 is TGTGCCAGTTCGGTGGGGAGCGGGACTAGCACAGATACGCAGTATTTT. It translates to CASSVGSGTSTDTQYF.

The CDR3 nucleotides are TGTGCCAGCAGAGGCTGGACTACTGGGGATTCACCCCTCCACTTT. Its protein product is CASRGWTTGDSPLHF. This chain links TRBV28 with TRBJ1-6; D gene uncertain. The V end lost 6 bases, the J end lost 8 bases, and 17 bases lay between the germline ends. The germline V gene has CDR1 MDHEN and CDR2 SYDVKM. The CDR3 totals 15 residues.

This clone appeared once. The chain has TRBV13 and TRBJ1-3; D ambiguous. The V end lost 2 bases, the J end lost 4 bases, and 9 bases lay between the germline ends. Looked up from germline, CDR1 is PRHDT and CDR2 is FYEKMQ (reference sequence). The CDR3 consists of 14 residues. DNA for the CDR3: TGTGCCAGCAGCTTACCCTCCAGGGGAAACACCATATATTTT. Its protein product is CASSLPSRGNTIYF.

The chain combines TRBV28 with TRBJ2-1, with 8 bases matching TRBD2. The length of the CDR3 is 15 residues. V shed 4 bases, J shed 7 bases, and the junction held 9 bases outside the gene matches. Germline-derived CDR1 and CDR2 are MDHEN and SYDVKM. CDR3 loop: CASSSRKGGGNEQFF. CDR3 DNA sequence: TGTGCCAGCAGTTCCCGGAAGGGCGGGGGGAATGAGCAGTTCTTC. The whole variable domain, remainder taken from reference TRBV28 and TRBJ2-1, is DVKVTQSSRYLVKRTGEKVFLECVQDMDHENMFWYRQDPGLGLRLIYFSYDVKMKEKGDIPEGYSVSREKKERFSLILESASTNQTSMYLCASSSRKGGGNEQFFGPGTRLTVL.

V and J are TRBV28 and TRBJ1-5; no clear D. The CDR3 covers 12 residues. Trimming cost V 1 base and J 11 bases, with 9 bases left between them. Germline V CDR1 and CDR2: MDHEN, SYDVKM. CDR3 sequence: CASSLYPLAQHF. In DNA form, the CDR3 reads TGTGCCAGCAGTTTATATCCACTGGCCCAGCATTTT.